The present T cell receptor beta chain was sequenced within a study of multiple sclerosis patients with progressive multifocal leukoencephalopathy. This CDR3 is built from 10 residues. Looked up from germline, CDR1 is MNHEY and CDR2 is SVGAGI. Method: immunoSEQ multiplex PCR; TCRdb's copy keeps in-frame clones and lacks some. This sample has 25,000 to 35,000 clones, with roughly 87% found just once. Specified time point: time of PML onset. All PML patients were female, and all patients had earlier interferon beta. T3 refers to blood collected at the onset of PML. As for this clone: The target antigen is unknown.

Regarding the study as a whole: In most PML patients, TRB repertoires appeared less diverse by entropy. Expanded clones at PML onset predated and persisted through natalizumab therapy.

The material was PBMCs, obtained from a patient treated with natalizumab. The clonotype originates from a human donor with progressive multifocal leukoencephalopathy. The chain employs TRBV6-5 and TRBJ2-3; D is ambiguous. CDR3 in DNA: TGTGTAATTGGTGGTGATACGCAGTATTTT. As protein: CVIGGDTQYF.